This is a list of T cell receptor beta chains from one sample in a study of blood T cell repertoires in COVID-19. TCRdb's copy holds only in-frame clones and misses some; the assay was immunoSEQ multiplex PCR. There are over 200,000 clones in the sample; roughly nine tenths occur only once, and over 7.5% lies in the top ten. The sample consisted of peripheral blood. These receptors all come from a man in his forties who had recovered from COVID-19. CDR3s include the opening cysteine and the closing phenylalanine or tryptophan. D genes are given only for firm matches. Clone size, where shown, is once, few, many, or a class for clones that have expanded.

>.|TRBV9|TRBJ1-6|.
CASSPPGVKSPLHF
TGTGCCAGCAGCCCCCCCGGAGTCAAGTCACCCCTCCACTTT
>.|TRBV5-4|TRBJ2-5|once
CASSLTGYGETQYF
TGTGCCAGCAGCTTGACGGGGTACGGAGAGACCCAGTACTTC
>.|TRBV6-5|TRBJ1-1|.
CASSRRGGDTEAFF
TGTGCCAGCAGTAGGAGGGGAGGGGACACTGAAGCTTTCTTT
>TRBD2|TRBV6-2/TRBV6-3|TRBJ2-5|.
CASSFPRGGWVETQYF
TGTGCCAGCAGTTTCCCGCGGGGGGGCTGGGTAGAGACCCAGTACTTC
>.|TRBV5-8|TRBJ1-4|few
CASSLGRATGNEKLFF
TGTGCCAGCAGCTTGGGCAGGGCCACGGGTAATGAAAAACTGTTTTTT
>.|TRBV6-5|TRBJ2-7|.
CASSYSTQVASYEQYF
TGTGCCAGCAGTTACTCGACACAGGTGGCCTCCTACGAGCAGTACTTC
>TRBD2|TRBV7-9|TRBJ2-7|.
CASSSPAGVEQYF
TGTGCCAGCAGCTCACCAGCGGGAGTCGAGCAGTACTTC
>.|TRBV6-4|TRBJ2-3|.
CASGASSTDTQYF
TGTGCCAGCGGGGCTTCTAGCACAGATACGCAGTATTTT
>.|TRBV7-2|TRBJ2-3|.
CASSGPGALTDTQYF
TGTGCCAGCAGCGGACCGGGAGCCCTCACAGATACGCAGTATTTT
>.|TRBV6-5|TRBJ1-3|.
CATRRGREGNTIYF
TGTGCCACCCGGCGGGGAAGAGAAGGAAACACCATATATTTT
>TRBD2|TRBV4-2|TRBJ2-7|.
CASSKTTSGSSYEQYF
TGTGCCAGCAGCAAAACGACTAGCGGGAGCTCCTACGAGCAGTACTTC
>.|TRBV3-1/TRBV3-2|TRBJ2-2|once
CASSQFPAEISGGGTGELFF
TGTGCCAGCAGCCAATTTCCCGCTGAGATTTCCGGCGGAGGGACCGGGGAGCTGTTTTTT
>TRBD2|TRBV6-1|TRBJ2-4|.
CASSELFGAGGHF
TGTGCCAGCAGTGAACTCTTCGGGGCGGGAGGGCACTTC
>TRBD1|TRBV5-4|TRBJ1-2|.
CASSLDRGGYTF
TGTGCCAGCAGCTTGGACAGGGGGGGCTACACCTTC